This is a list of T cell receptor beta chains from one sample in a study of technical replicates of blood from a few donors. Libraries were prepared by immunoSEQ multiplex PCR; TCRdb keeps only in-frame clonotypes and omits some of them. The sample contains 60,000 to 85,000 clones, around 90% of which appear only once. Sample: T cells isolated from PBMCs. These receptor sequences come from a human donor in good health. Each CDR3 is given with its conserved first and last residue. Each record gives: CDR3 length, V gene, D gene, clone size, J gene, CDR3 DNA, CDR3 protein. A D gene is named only where the DNA matches it firmly. A row's size may be missing; if present it is once, few, many or a size class.

len: 14
v_gene: TRBV30
d_gene: TRBD1
abundance: NA
j_gene: TRBJ1-2
CDR3nt: TGTGCCTGGAGTGTACTTGGGACAGCTTATGGCTACACCTTC
CDR3aa: CAWSVLGTAYGYTF

len: 16
v_gene: TRBV18
d_gene: TRBD2
abundance: once
j_gene: TRBJ2-5
CDR3nt: TGTGCCAGCTCACCACCTGGGACTAGCGGGCTGGAGACCCAGTACTTC
CDR3aa: CASSPPGTSGLETQYF

len: 14
v_gene: TRBV6-1
d_gene: TRBD1
abundance: NA
j_gene: TRBJ2-5
CDR3nt: TGTGCCAGCAGTAATTCAGGGGGCTGGGAGACCCAGTACTTC
CDR3aa: CASSNSGGWETQYF

len: 13
v_gene: TRBV30
d_gene: NA
abundance: NA
j_gene: TRBJ1-3
CDR3nt: TGTGCCTGTGGGGCCGGGGGAGCCAACACCATATATTTT
CDR3aa: CACGAGGANTIYF

len: 13
v_gene: TRBV5-4
d_gene: NA
abundance: NA
j_gene: TRBJ1-3
CDR3nt: TGTGCCAGCAGCTTCTACTCTGGAAACACCATATATTTT
CDR3aa: CASSFYSGNTIYF

len: 14
v_gene: TRBV27
d_gene: TRBD2
abundance: NA
j_gene: TRBJ2-2
CDR3nt: TGTGCCAGCCAGCGGGGCGGGAACACCGGGGAGCTGTTTTTT
CDR3aa: CASQRGGNTGELFF

len: 14
v_gene: TRBV11-2
d_gene: NA
abundance: NA
j_gene: TRBJ2-7
CDR3nt: TGTGCCAGCAGAGGTTTCGGAGGATCCTACGAGCAGTACTTC
CDR3aa: CASRGFGGSYEQYF

len: 12
v_gene: TRBV7-9
d_gene: NA
abundance: NA
j_gene: TRBJ2-3
CDR3nt: TGTGCCAGCAGCTCGGGCACAGATACGCAGTATTTT
CDR3aa: CASSSGTDTQYF

len: 13
v_gene: TRBV2
d_gene: NA
abundance: NA
j_gene: TRBJ2-1
CDR3nt: TGTGCCAGCAGTAAATTAGCGGACAATGAGCAGTTCTTC
CDR3aa: CASSKLADNEQFF

len: 14
v_gene: TRBV7-9
d_gene: NA
abundance: NA
j_gene: TRBJ2-2
CDR3nt: TGTGCCAGCAGCCCTACTATTAACAACGGGGAGCTGTTTTTT
CDR3aa: CASSPTINNGELFF

len: 16
v_gene: TRBV18
d_gene: NA
abundance: NA
j_gene: TRBJ2-3
CDR3nt: TGTGCCAGCTCACCACGGGTCGTAGGAGCAGAAGATACGCAGTATTTT
CDR3aa: CASSPRVVGAEDTQYF